This note documents a single T cell receptor (beta chain) sequence. Germline lookup yields CDR1 SGHRS and CDR2 YFSETQ. This CDR3 is 13 amino acids long. Trimming took 0 bases from V and 10 from J, leaving 8 bases between them. This specimen belongs to a study of cytomegalovirus exposure and HLA in healthy donors. Vbeta (60) and Jbeta (13) primers were used in the PCR. Repertoires were generated with immunoSEQ multiplex PCR, while TCRdb's copy carries only in-frame clones and drops some. The sample includes around 200,000 clones, 75% to 85% seen only once; the top ten take around 3.4%. This sequence originates from an older woman in good health and CMV-seropositive. Sequenced: PBMCs. J is TRBJ1-6 and V is TRBV5-1; the D gene is possibly TRBD1 (5 bases). The CDR3 nucleotides read TGCGCCAGCAGCTTGGCAGGGATCTCACCCCTCCACTTT. Amino acids: CASSLAGISPLHF.